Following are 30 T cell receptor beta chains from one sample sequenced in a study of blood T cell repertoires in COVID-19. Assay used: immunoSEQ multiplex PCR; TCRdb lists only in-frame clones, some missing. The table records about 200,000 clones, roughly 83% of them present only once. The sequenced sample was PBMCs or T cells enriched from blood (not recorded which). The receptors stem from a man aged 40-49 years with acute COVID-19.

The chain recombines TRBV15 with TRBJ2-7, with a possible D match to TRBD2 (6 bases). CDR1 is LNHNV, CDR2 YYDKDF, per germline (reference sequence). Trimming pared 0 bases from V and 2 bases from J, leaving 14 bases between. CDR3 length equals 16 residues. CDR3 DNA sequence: TGTGCCACCAGCAGAGATAAGGGACTGGGGGCCTACGAGCAGTACTTC. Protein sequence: CATSRDKGLGAYEQYF.

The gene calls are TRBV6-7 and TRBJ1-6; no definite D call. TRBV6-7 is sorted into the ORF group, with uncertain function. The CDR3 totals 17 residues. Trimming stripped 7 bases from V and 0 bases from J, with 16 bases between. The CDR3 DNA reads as TGTGCCAGCATTAAAACGCGAGATGGCTCCTATAATTCACCCCTCCACTTT. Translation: CASIKTRDGSYNSPLHF.

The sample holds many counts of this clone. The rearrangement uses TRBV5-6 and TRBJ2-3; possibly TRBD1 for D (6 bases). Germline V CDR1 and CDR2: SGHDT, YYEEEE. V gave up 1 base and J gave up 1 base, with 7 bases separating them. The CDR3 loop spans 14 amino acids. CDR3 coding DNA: TGTGCCAGCAGCTTGAGACAGGGCACAGATACGCAGTATTTT. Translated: CASSLRQGTDTQYF.

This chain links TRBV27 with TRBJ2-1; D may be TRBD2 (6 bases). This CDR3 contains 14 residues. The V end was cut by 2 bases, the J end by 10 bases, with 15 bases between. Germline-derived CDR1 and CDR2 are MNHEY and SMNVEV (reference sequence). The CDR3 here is CASSLKLAGGEQFF. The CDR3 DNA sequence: TGTGCCAGCAGTTTAAAACTAGCTGGTGGGGAGCAGTTCTTC.

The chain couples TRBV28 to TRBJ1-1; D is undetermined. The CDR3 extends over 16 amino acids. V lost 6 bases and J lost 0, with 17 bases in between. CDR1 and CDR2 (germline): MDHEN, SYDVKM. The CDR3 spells CASSPPGRWVNTEAFF. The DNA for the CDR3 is TGTGCCAGCAGCCCCCCAGGCAGATGGGTGAACACTGAAGCTTTCTTT.

CDR3 loop: CASSQAPLTEKSHEQYF. The CDR3 DNA follows: TGCGCCAGCAGCCAAGCCCCGTTAACAGAGAAGAGCCACGAGCAGTACTTC. The gene calls are TRBV4-1 and TRBJ2-7; D is uncertain. Germline V gene lookup returns CDR1 MGHRA and CDR2 YSYEKL. The CDR3 is 17 amino acids. Trimming took 1 base from V and 5 from J, leaving 21 bases between them.

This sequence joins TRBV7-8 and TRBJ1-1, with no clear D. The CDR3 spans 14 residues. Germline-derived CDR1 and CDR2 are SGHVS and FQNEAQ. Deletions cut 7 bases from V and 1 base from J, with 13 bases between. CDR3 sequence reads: CASNRIGRNTEAFF. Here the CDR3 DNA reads TGTGCCAGCAACCGCATAGGGAGGAACACTGAAGCTTTCTTT.

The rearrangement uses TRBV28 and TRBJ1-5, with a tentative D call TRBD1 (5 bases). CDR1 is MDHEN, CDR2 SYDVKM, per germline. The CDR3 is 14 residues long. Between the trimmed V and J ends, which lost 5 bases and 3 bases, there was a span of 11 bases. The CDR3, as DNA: TGTGCCAGCAGTACAACAGGTTTCAATCAGCCCCAGCATTTT. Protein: CASSTTGFNQPQHF.

The CDR3 loop reads CATSDSGTSGTNTGELFF. CDR3 nucleotide sequence: TGTGCCACCAGTGATTCGGGGACTAGCGGGACGAACACCGGGGAGCTGTTTTTT. The chain employs TRBV24-1 and TRBJ2-2; 13 nucleotides match TRBD2. Trimming took 2 bases from V and 0 from J; bases not matched to a gene: 2. This CDR3 region has 18 residues. Germline CDR1 reads KGHDR; CDR2 reads SFDVKD.

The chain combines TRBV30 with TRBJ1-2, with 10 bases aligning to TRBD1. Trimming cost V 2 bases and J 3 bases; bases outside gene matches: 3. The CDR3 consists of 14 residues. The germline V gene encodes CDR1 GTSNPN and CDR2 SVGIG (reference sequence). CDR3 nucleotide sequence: TGTGCCTGGAGTCTAGGGACAGGGGACTATGGCTACACCTTC. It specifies CAWSLGTGDYGYTF.

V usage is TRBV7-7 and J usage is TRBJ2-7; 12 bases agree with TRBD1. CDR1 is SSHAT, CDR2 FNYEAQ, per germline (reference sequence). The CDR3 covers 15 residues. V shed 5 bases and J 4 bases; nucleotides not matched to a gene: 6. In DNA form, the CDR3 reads TGTGCCAGCAGCGCTGGGACAGGGGGCAAATACGAGCAGTACTTC. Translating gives CASSAGTGGKYEQYF.

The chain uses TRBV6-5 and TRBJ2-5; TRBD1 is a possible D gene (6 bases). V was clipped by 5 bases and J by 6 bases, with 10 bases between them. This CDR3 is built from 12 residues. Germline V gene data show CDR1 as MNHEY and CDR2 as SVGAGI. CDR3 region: CASSRTGKTQYF. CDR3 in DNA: TGTGCCAGCAGTCGAACAGGGAAGACCCAGTACTTC.

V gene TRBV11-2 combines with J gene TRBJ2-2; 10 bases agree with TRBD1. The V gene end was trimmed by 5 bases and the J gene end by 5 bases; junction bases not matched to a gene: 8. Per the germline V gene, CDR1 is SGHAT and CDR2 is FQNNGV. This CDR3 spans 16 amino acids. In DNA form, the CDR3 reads TGTGCCAGCAGCCCTCTTGAGGACAGGGGGACCGGGGAGCTGTTTTTT. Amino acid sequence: CASSPLEDRGTGELFF.

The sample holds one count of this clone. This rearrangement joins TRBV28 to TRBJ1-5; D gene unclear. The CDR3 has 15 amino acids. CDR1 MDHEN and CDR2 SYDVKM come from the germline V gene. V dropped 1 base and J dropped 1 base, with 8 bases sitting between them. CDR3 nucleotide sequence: TGTGCCAGCAGTTTATTCGACTCCAGCAATCAGCCCCAGCATTTT. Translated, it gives CASSLFDSSNQPQHF.

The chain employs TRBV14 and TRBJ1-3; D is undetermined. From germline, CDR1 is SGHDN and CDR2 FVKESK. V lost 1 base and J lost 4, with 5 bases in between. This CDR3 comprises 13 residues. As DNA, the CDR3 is TGTGCCAGCAGCCAAGCCTACGGAAACACCATATATTTT. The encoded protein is CASSQAYGNTIYF.

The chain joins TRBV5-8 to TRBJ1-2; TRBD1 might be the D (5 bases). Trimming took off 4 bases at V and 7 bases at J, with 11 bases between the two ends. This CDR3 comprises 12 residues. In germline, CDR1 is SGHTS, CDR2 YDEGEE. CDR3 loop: CASSDGTVGYTF. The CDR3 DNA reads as TGTGCCAGCAGCGACGGGACTGTTGGCTACACCTTC.

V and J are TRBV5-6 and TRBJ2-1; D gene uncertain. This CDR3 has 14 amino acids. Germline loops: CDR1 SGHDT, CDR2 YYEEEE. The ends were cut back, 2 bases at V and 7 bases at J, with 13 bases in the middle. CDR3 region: CASSFGSNQNEQFF. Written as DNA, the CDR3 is TGTGCCAGCAGCTTTGGTAGCAATCAAAATGAGCAGTTCTTC.

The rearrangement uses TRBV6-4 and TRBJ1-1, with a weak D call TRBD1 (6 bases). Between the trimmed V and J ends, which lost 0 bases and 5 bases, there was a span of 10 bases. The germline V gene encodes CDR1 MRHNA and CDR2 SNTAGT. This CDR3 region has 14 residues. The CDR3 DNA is TGTGCCAGCAGTGACTCGTCGAGGGGGACTGAAGCTTTCTTT. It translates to CASSDSSRGTEAFF.

CDR3 sequence reads: CASSLGTAQETQYF. CDR3 in DNA: TGTGCCAGCAGCTTAGGGACTGCCCAAGAGACCCAGTACTTC. The chain joins TRBV7-9 to TRBJ2-5; D perhaps matches TRBD2 (5 bases). Germline assignment: CDR1 SEHNR and CDR2 FQNEAQ (reference sequence). V shed 1 base and J shed 1 base, with 7 bases lying between them. This CDR3 contains 14 residues.

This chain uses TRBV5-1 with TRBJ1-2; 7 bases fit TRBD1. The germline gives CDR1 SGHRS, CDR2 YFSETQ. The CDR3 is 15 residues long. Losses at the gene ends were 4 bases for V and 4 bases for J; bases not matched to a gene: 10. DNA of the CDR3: TGCGCCAGCAGCCCCGGAGGGGGCGATAGCTATGGCTACACCTTC. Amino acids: CASSPGGGDSYGYTF.

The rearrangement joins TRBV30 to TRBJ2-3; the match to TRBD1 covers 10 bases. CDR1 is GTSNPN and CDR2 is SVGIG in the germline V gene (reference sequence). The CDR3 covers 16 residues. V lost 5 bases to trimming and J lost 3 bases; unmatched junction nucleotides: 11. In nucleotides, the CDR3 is TGTGCCTGGGGCTCAAAGACAGGGGGCTTTACAGATACGCAGTATTTT. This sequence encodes CAWGSKTGGFTDTQYF.

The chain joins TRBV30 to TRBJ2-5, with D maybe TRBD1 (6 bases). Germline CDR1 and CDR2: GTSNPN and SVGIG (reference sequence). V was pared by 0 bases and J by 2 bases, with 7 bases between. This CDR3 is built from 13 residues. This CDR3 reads CAWSVGQQETQYF. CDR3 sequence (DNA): TGTGCCTGGAGTGTCGGACAGCAAGAGACCCAGTACTTC.

CDR3 sequence: CASSATSSDEQFF. The CDR3 bases are TGTGCCAGCTCGGCGACTAGTTCGGATGAGCAGTTCTTC. The V gene is TRBV18, the J gene TRBJ2-1; possible D gene TRBD2, 6 bases. CDR1 and CDR2 from the germline V gene are KGHSH and LQKENI. The CDR3 is made up of 13 amino acids. V lost 6 bases and J lost 8, with 14 bases in between.

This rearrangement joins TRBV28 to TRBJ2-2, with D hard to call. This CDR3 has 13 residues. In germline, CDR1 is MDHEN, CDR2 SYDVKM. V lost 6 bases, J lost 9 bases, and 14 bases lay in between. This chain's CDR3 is CASRNSPDRELFF. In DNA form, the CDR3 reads TGTGCCAGCAGAAATAGCCCAGACCGGGAGCTGTTTTTT.

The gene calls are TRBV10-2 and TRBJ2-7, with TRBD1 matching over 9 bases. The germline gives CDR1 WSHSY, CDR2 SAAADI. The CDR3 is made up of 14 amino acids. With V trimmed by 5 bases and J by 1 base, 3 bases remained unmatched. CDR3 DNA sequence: TGCGCCAGCAGTTTGACAGGGGGATCCTACGAGCAGTACTTC. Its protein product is CASSLTGGSYEQYF.

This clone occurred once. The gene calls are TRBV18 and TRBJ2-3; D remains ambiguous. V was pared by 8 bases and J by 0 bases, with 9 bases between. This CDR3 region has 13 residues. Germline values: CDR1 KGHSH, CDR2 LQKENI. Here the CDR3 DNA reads TGTGCCAGCCTTACTTCTAGCACAGATACGCAGTATTTT. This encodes CASLTSSTDTQYF.

The CDR3 nucleotides read TGTGCCAGCAGTTACGCTAAGAGCGGGGATGAGCAGTTCTTC. It specifies CASSYAKSGDEQFF. The chain joins TRBV6-5 to TRBJ2-1, with 7 bases matching TRBD2. Losses at the gene ends were 2 bases for V and 8 bases for J; bases not matched to a gene: 6. Germline lookup yields CDR1 MNHEY and CDR2 SVGAGI. The CDR3 length is 14 residues.

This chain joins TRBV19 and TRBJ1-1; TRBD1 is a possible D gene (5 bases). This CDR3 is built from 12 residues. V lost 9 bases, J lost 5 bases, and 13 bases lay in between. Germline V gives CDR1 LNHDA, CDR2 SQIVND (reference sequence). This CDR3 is CASSWGGTEAFF. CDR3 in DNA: TGTGCCAGCTCCTGGGGGGGAACTGAAGCTTTCTTT.

The CDR3 loop is CASSVVAVNTEAFF. CDR3 in DNA: TGTGCCAGCAGCGTAGTAGCGGTGAACACTGAAGCTTTCTTT. V and J are TRBV9 and TRBJ1-1, with D hard to call. The germline gives CDR1 SGDLS, CDR2 YYNGEE. Between the trimmed V and J ends, which lost 0 bases and 0 bases, there was a span of 6 bases. The CDR3 covers 14 residues.

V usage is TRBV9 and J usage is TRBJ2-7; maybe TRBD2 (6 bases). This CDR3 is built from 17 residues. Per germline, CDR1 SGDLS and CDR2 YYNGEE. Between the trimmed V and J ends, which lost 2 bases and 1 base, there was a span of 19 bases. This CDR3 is CASSVATSPLPSYEQYF. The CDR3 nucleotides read TGTGCCAGCAGCGTTGCCACTAGCCCCCTTCCGTCCTACGAGCAGTACTTC.